The T cell receptor (beta chain) under discussion was sequenced for a study of blood T cell repertoires in COVID-19. Study-level information: The study drew acute and convalescent COVID-19 samples from the United States, Italy and Spain. Sources were T cells, B-cell-depleted T cells, or PBMCs; the material itself was cDNA or gDNA.

Study processing details: Using reference gene primer amplification, nucleated cell counts were estimated. Some clones are missing from TCRdb's copy, which holds only in-frame ones; the method was immunoSEQ multiplex PCR. V and J calls and clone size are as listed in that table; D and trimming were resolved from the DNA. Here the sample spans about 15,000 clones, 70% to 80% being singletons. This CDR3 comprises 16 residues. V was clipped by 3 bases and J by 0 bases, with 12 bases between them. Germline loops: CDR1 MDHEN, CDR2 SYDVKM. The sequence came from a human donor in a cohort sampled during active COVID-19. Material: peripheral blood. V and J are TRBV28 and TRBJ1-5, with a possible D match to TRBD1 (6 bases). The CDR3 bases are TGTGCCAGCAGTTTGGTGTACAGGGCTAGCAATCAGCCCCAGCATTTT. Amino acids: CASSLVYRASNQPQHF.